The clone carrying this T cell receptor (beta chain) has just a few counts. Its antigen remains unknown. The entry originates in a study of neurological immune-mediated disorders. Regarding the study as a whole: Across subjects, no CDR3 amino acid sequence appeared in expanded clones of more than one subject, a finding that suggested private repertoires in all groups. HTLV-1-associated myelopathy ranked highest for TCR clonal expansion and multiple sclerosis lowest, beneath healthy controls.

The cDNA was generated by 5'RACE with 10-nucleotide random UMIs. In each sequencing run, over 180 million TCR-beta sequences were generated from 15-18 subjects. TCRdb called the 5' RACE reads again in MiXCR, with one record for every CDR3 protein. Seen here are tens of thousands of distinct CDR3 sequences, more than 10% observed once, and the top ten hold 7.8%. The junction had 8 bases not matched to a gene; V was cut back by 7 bases and J by 0 bases. This CDR3 region has 16 residues. CDR1 and CDR2 (germline): MNHNS, SASEGT. Sequenced input: PBMCs. The V and J genes are TRBV6-1 and TRBJ2-3, with TRBD2 matching 9 bases. This clonotype originated in a man aged 60 to 69 in good health. This CDR3 reads CASNGLARHSTDTQYF. CDR3 coding DNA: TGTGCCAGCAATGGACTAGCGCGACATAGCACAGATACGCAGTATTTT.